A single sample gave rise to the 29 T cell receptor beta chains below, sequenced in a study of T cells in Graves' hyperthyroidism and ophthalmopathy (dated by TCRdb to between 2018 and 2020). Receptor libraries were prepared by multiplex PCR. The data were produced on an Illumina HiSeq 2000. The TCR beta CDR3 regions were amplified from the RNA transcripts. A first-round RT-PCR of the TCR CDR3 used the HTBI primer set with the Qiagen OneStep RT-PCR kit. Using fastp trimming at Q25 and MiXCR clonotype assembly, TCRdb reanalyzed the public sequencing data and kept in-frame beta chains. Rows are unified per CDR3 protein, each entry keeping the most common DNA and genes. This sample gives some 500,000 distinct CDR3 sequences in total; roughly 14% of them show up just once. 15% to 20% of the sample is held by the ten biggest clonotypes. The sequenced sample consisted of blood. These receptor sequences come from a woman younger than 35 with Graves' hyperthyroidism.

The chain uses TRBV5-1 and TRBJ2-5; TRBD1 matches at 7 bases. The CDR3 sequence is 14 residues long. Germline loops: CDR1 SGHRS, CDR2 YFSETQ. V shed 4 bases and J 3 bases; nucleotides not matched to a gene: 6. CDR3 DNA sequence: TGCGCCAGCAGCCTCGACAGGGCGGAAGAGACCCAGTACTTC. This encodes CASSLDRAEETQYF.

The CDR3 here is CASSRDTDQPQHF. The CDR3 DNA reads TGTGCCAGCAGCCGTGATACCGATCAGCCCCAGCATTTT. This chain links TRBV4-2 with TRBJ1-5; D is undetermined. This CDR3 region has 13 residues. V was pared by 4 bases and J by 5 bases, with 9 bases between. Germline V gene lookup returns CDR1 LGHNA and CDR2 YNFKEQ.

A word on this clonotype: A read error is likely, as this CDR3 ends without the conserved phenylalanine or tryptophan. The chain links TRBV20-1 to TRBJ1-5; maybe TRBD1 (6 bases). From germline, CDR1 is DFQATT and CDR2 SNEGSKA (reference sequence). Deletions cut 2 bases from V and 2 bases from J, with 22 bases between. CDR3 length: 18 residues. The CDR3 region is CSARTGTRIWTRNQPQHV. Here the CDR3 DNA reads TGCAGTGCTAGAACCGGGACACGGATTTGGACGCGCAATCAGCCCCAGCATGTT.

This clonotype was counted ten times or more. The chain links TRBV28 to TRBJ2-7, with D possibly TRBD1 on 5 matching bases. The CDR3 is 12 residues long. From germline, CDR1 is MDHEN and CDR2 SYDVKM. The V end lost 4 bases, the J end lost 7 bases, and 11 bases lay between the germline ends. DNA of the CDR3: TGTGCCAGCAGTTCAAGGGGTTGGGAGCAGTACTTC. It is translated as CASSSRGWEQYF.

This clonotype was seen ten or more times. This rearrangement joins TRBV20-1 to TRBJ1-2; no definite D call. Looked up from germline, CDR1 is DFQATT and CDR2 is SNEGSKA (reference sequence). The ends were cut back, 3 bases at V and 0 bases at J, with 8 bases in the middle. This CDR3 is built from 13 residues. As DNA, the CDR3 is TGCAGTGCTAGTCCTTCAGCTAACTATGGCTACACCTTC. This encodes CSASPSANYGYTF.

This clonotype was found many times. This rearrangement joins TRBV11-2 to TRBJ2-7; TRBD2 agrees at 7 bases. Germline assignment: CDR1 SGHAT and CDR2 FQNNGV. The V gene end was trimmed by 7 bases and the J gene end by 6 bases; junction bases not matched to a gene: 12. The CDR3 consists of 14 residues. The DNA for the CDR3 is TGTGCCAGCACCCTAGGAGCTAGCGGTGTCGAGCAGTACGTC. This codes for CASTLGASGVEQYV.

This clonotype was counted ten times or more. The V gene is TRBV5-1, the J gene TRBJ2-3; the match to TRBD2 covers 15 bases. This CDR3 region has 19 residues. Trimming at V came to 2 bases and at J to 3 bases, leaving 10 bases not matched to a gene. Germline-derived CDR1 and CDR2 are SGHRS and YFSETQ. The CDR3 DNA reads TGCGCCAGCAGCTTTGAGGACAGGGGACTAGCGGGAGGTACAGATACGCAGTATTTT. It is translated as CASSFEDRGLAGGTDTQYF.

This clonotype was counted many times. The CDR3 DNA is TGTGCCAGCGCCCGGGACAGGGCCTACGAGCAGTACTTC. It specifies CASARDRAYEQYF. The genes are TRBV6-1 and TRBJ2-7; 9 positions agree with TRBD1. The germline V gene has CDR1 MNHNS and CDR2 SASEGT. The CDR3 has 13 residues. V was clipped by 8 bases and J by 2 bases; unmatched bases: 4.

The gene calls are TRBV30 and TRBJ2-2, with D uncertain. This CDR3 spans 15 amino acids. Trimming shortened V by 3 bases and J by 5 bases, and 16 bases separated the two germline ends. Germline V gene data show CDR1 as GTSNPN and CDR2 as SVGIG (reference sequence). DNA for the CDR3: TGTGCCTGGAGCCGAGTCGGACCAAGGACCGGGGAGCTGTTTTTT. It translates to CAWSRVGPRTGELFF.

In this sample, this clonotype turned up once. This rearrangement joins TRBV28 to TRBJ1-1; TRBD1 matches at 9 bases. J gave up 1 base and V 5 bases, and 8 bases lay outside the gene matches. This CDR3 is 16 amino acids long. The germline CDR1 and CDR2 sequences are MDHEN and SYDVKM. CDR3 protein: CASSPSGQGPNTEAFF. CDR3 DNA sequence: TGTGCCAGCAGTCCCTCTGGACAGGGGCCGAACACTGAAGCTTTCTTT.

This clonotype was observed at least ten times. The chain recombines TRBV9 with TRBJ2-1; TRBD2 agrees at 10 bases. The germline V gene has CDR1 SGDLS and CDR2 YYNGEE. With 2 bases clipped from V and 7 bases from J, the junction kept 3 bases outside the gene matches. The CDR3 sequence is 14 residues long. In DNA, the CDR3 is TGTGCCAGCAGCGTCGGACTAGCGGCGAATGAGCAGTTCTTC. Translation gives CASSVGLAANEQFF.

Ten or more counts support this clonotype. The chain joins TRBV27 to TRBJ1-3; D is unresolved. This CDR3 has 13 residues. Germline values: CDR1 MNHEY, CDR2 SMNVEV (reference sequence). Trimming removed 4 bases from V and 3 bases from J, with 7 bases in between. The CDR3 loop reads CASSSFNGNTIYF. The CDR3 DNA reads TGTGCCAGCAGTTCATTTAATGGAAACACCATATATTTT.

The CDR3, as DNA: TGTGCCAGCAGTCCCCAGGACGACTACGAGCAGTACGTC. Amino acids: CASSPQDDYEQYV. The genes are TRBV6-1 and TRBJ2-7; D is unresolved. CDR1 is MNHNS, CDR2 SASEGT, per germline. V was pared by 5 bases and J by 3 bases, with 11 bases between. This CDR3 contains 13 residues.

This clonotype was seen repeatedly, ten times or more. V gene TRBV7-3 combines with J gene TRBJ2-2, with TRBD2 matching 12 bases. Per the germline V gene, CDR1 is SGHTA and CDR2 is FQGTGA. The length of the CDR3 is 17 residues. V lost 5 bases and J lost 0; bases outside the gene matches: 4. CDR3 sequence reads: CASSPSGGASNTGELFF. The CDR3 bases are TGTGCCAGCAGCCCTAGCGGGGGGGCCTCGAACACCGGGGAGCTGTTTTTT.

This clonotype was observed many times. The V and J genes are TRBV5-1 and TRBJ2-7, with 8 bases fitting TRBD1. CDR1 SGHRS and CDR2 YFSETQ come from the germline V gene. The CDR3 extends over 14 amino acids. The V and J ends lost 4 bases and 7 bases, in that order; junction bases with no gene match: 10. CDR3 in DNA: TGCGCCAGCAGCGATCTTCAGGGGGCGTTTGAGCAGTACTTC. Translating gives CASSDLQGAFEQYF.

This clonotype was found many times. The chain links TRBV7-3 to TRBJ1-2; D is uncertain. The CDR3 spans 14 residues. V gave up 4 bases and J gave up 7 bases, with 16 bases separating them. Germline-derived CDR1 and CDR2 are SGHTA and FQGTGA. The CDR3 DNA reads TGTGCCAGCAGCTCCCCCGACCGATCGAGTGGCTACACCTTC. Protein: CASSSPDRSSGYTF. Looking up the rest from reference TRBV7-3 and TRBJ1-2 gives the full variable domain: GAGVSQTPSNKVTEKGKYVELRCDPISGHTALYWYRQSLGQGPEFLIYFQGTGAADDSGLPNDRFFAVRPEGSVSTLKIQRTERGDSAVYLCASSSPDRSSGYTFGSGTRLTVV.

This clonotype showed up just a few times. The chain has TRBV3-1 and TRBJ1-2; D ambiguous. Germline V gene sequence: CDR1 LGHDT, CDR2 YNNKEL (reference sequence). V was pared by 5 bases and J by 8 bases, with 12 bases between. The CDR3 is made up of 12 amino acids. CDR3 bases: TGTGCCAGCAGCAATAGGGTCGGGGGCTACACCTTC. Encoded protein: CASSNRVGGYTF.

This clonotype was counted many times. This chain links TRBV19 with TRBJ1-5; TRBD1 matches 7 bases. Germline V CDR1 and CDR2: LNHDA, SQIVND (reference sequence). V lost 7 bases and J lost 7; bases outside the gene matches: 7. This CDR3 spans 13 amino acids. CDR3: CASMDRFEQPQHF. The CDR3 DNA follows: TGTGCCAGTATGGACAGGTTCGAACAGCCCCAGCATTTT.

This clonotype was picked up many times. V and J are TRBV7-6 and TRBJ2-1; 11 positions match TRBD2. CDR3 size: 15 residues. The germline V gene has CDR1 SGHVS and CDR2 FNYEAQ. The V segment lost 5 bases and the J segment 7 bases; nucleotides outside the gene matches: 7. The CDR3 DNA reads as TGTGCCAGCAGCCCGACTAGCGGGAACGCAAATGAGCAGTTCTTC. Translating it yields CASSPTSGNANEQFF.

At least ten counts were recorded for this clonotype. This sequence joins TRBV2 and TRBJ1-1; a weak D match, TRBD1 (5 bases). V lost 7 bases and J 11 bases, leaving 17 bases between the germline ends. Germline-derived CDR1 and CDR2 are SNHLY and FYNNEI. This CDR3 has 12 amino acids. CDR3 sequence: CASKGDPGRAFF. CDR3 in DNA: TGTGCCAGCAAAGGAGATCCGGGGCGGGCTTTCTTT.

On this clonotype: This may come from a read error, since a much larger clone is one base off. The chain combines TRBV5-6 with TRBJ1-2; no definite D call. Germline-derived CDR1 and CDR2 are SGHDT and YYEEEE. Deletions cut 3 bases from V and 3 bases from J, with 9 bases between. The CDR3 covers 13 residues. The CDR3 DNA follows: TGTGCCAGCAGCTCAGGTTTCGACTATGGCTACACCTTC. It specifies CASSSGFDYGYTF.

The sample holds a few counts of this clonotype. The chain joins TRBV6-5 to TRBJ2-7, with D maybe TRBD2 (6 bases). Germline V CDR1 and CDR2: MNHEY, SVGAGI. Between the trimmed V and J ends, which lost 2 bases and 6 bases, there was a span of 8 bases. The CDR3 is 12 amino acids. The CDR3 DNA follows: TGTGCCAGCAGTTACCGGGAGAGCGAGCAGTACTTC. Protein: CASSYRESEQYF.

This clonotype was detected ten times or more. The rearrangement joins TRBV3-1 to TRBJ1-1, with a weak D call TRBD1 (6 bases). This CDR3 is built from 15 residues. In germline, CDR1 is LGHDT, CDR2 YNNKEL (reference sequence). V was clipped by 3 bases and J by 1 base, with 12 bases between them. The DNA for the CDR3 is TGTGCCAGCAGCCACACAGGGTCTTCGAACACTGAAGCTTTCTTT. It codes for CASSHTGSSNTEAFF. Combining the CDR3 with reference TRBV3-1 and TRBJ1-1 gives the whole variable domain DTAVSQTPKYLVTQMGNDKSIKCEQNLGHDTMYWYKQDSKKFLKIMFSYNNKELIINETVPNRFSPKSPDKAHLNLHINSLELGDSAVYFCASSHTGSSNTEAFFGQGTRLTVV.

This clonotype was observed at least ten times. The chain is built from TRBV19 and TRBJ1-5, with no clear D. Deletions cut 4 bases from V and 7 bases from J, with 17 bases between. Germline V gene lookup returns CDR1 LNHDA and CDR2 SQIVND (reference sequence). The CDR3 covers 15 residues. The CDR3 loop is CASSNSGGSGQPQHF. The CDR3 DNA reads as TGTGCCAGTAGTAATAGCGGCGGGTCCGGGCAGCCCCAGCATTTT.

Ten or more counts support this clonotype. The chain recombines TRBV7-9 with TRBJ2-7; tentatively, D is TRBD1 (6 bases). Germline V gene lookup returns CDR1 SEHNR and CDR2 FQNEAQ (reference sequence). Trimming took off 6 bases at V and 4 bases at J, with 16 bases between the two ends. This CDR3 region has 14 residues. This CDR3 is CASSPTGRTYEQYF. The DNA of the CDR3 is TGTGCCAGCAGTCCGACAGGCAGAACTTACGAGCAGTACTTC.

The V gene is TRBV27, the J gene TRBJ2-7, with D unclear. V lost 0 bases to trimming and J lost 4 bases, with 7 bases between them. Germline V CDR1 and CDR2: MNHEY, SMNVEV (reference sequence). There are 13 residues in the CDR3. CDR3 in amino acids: CASSLSRDYEQYV. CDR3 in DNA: TGTGCCAGCAGTTTATCCCGAGATTACGAGCAGTACGTC.

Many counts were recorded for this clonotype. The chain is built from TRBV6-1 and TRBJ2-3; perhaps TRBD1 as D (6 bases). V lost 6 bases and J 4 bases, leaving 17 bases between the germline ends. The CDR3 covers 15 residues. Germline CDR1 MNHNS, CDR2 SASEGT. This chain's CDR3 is CASRDRTDFADTQYF. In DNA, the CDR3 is TGTGCCAGCAGGGATCGGACAGATTTCGCAGATACGCAGTATTTT.

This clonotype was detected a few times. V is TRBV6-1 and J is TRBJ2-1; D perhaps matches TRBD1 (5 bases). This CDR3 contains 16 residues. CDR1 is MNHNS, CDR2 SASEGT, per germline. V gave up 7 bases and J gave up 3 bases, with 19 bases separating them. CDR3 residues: CASIGLVAGHYNEQFF. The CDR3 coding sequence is TGTGCCAGCATTGGCCTGGTGGCAGGGCACTACAATGAGCAGTTCTTC.

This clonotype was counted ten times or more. CDR3 sequence reads: CASSIGGNTEAFF. For the CDR3, the DNA is TGTGCCAGTAGTATAGGGGGGAACACTGAAGCTTTCTTT. The chain has TRBV19 and TRBJ1-1; D is undetermined. The germline V gene has CDR1 LNHDA and CDR2 SQIVND (reference sequence). The CDR3 is made up of 13 amino acids. Deletions cut 1 base from V and 1 base from J, with 4 bases between. Drawing the rest from reference TRBV19 and TRBJ1-1, the complete variable domain is DGGITQSPKYLFRKEGQNVTLSCEQNLNHDAMYWYRQDPGQGLRLIYYSQIVNDFQKGDIAEGYSVSREKKESFPLTVTSAQKNPTAFYLCASSIGGNTEAFFGQGTRLTVV.